Listed below are T cell receptor beta chains from one sample, sequenced in a study of CD8 T cells in Susac syndrome. TCRdb re-called the immunoSEQ multiplex PCR reads through MiXCR, storing one row per CDR3 protein. The data hold about 120,000 distinct CDR3 sequences, with 92% observed a single time. The sequencing input was CD4+ T cells from PBMCs. Receptor source: a human donor in good health. Each CDR3 is given with its conserved first and last residue. The D gene is left open where the match is weak. A clone size is listed for some rows: how often the clone was seen (once, few, many), or a class if it is expanded.

cdr3_aa,cdr3_nt,d_call,clone_size,v_call,j_call
CASGGQGGEQYF,TGTGCCAGCGGTGGACAGGGCGGCGAGCAGTACTTC,TRBD1,-,TRBV6-6,TRBJ2-7
CASSSPGTSGYNEQFF,TGCGCCAGCAGCTCGCCCGGGACTAGCGGATACAATGAGCAGTTCTTC,TRBD2,few,TRBV5-1,TRBJ2-1
CASSLGPQAYEQYF,TGTGCCAGCAGCTTGGGACCGCAAGCCTACGAGCAGTACTTC,-,-,TRBV13,TRBJ2-7
CASSEAGGITEAFF,TGTGCCAGCAGTGAGGCAGGGGGCATAACTGAAGCTTTCTTT,TRBD1,-,TRBV2,TRBJ1-1
CASSRYQGSYEQYF,TGTGCCAGCAGTCGCTATCAGGGCTCCTACGAGCAGTACTTC,-,-,TRBV27,TRBJ2-7
CASSLDGGSDQPQHF,TGTGCCAGCAGCCTAGATGGGGGGTCCGATCAGCCCCAGCATTTT,-,-,TRBV11-2,TRBJ1-5
CASSQGSLWGSSSYNEQFF,TGTGCCAGCAGCCAAGGGTCACTCTGGGGGAGCAGCTCCTACAATGAGCAGTTCTTC,-,-,TRBV14,TRBJ2-1
CASSFSPFETQYF,TGTGCCAGCAGTTTTTCGCCGTTCGAGACCCAGTACTTC,-,once,TRBV12-3/TRBV12-4,TRBJ2-5
CASSTSNQPQHF,TGTGCCAGCAGTACTTCCAATCAGCCCCAGCATTTT,-,-,TRBV12-3/TRBV12-4,TRBJ1-5
CASMAGVINQPQHF,TGTGCCAGTATGGCAGGGGTGATAAATCAGCCCCAGCATTTT,-,-,TRBV19,TRBJ1-5